The 20 T cell receptor beta chains presented below share a single source sample, sequenced in a study of blood T cell repertoires in COVID-19 (dated by TCRdb to 2018 to 2020). The library came from the immunoSEQ multiplex PCR assay. TCRdb holds this immuneACCESS table with in-frame rearrangements only. Some clones are missing; in checked studies, unresolved V genes explain under half, and the rest has no known cause. The sample records 300,000 to 350,000 clones, around 85% of which are singletons. The ten largest clones add up to about 4% of the sample. The sequencing sample was made of PBMCs or T cells enriched from blood (not recorded which). These receptors were obtained from a woman in her thirties or forties with acute COVID-19.

Comment on this clone: Different DNA sequences within this sample yield the same CDR3. The gene calls are TRBV19 and TRBJ2-1; 8 bases are a match to TRBD2. This CDR3 spans 17 amino acids. The V segment lost 5 bases and the J segment 7 bases; nucleotides outside the gene matches: 16. The germline V gene encodes CDR1 LNHDA and CDR2 SQIVND (reference sequence). The CDR3 loop is CASSVTSGWGLGNEQFF. The CDR3 nucleotides read TGTGCCAGTAGTGTTACTAGCGGTTGGGGCTTGGGGAATGAGCAGTTCTTC.

The table lists this clone with a count of one. J is TRBJ2-7 and V is TRBV24-1; 7 bases fit TRBD1. V dropped 4 bases and J dropped 5; count of bases not matched to a gene: 13. The CDR3 has 16 residues. Germline-derived CDR1 and CDR2 are KGHDR and SFDVKD. The DNA of the CDR3 is TGTGCCACCAGTGACCGCCGGACAGGCCTCGGGAACGAGCAGTACTTC. Its translation: CATSDRRTGLGNEQYF.

The V gene is TRBV12-3 or TRBV12-4, the J gene TRBJ1-3, with a weak D call TRBD1 (6 bases). The CDR3 spans 13 residues. The V gene lost 7 bases and the J gene lost 3 bases, with 10 bases spanning the gap. CDR3 protein: CASTTGSGNTIYF. The DNA of the CDR3 is TGTGCCAGCACCACAGGGAGTGGAAACACCATATATTTT.

This chain uses TRBV15 with TRBJ2-2, with 10 bases matching TRBD1. V lost 1 base to trimming and J lost 6 bases; unmatched junction nucleotides: 5. The CDR3 contains 16 residues. Germline loops: CDR1 LNHNV, CDR2 YYDKDF (reference sequence). The CDR3 protein is CATSRGQGARAGELFF. CDR3 bases: TGTGCCACCAGCAGAGGACAGGGGGCGAGGGCCGGGGAGCTGTTTTTT.

The chain joins TRBV18 to TRBJ2-1; 7 bases map to TRBD2. The ends lost 0 bases at V and 7 bases at J; junction bases unmatched: 9. CDR3 length equals 16 residues. Germline loops: CDR1 KGHSH, CDR2 LQKENI. The CDR3 nucleotides are TGTGCCAGCTCACCACCGCGGAGACTAGCACGAAATGAGCAGTTCTTC. Translation gives CASSPPRRLARNEQFF.

The J gene is TRBJ1-5, the V gene TRBV7-8, with 7 bases fitting TRBD1. The trim removed 5 bases at V and 4 bases at J, leaving 5 bases unmatched. The CDR3 is 14 amino acids. In germline, CDR1 is SGHVS, CDR2 FQNEAQ. The CDR3 sequence: CASSSRDSNQPQHF. The CDR3 nucleotides are TGTGCCAGCAGCAGTCGGGACAGTAATCAGCCCCAGCATTTT.

DNA of the CDR3: TGCAGCGTTGAAGACGGGGGTCCTAATCAGCCCCAGCATTTT. It encodes CSVEDGGPNQPQHF. The chain employs TRBV29-1 and TRBJ1-5, with D perhaps matching TRBD1 (5 bases). The CDR3 has 14 residues. The germline gives CDR1 SQVTM, CDR2 ANQGSEA. V lost 0 bases and J 4 bases, leaving 10 bases between the germline ends.

V and J are TRBV4-2 and TRBJ2-2; 8 bases are shared with TRBD2. The CDR3 extends over 15 amino acids. CDR1 LGHNA and CDR2 YNFKEQ come from the germline V gene. V lost 5 bases and J lost 7; bases outside the gene matches: 9. CDR3 in amino acids: CASSSGGGHVGELFF. CDR3 sequence (DNA): TGTGCCAGCAGCTCCGGGGGGGGGCACGTCGGGGAGCTGTTTTTT.

The rearrangement joins TRBV4-3 to TRBJ1-4; D remains unclear. Germline loops: CDR1 LGHNA, CDR2 YSLEER. This CDR3 spans 15 amino acids. The germline V and J ends were trimmed by 0 bases and 4 bases, with 9 bases remaining between them. CDR3 coding DNA: TGCGCCAGCAGCCAAGATTCGACAAGTAATGAAAAACTGTTTTTT. Translating gives CASSQDSTSNEKLFF.

V gene TRBV7-2 combines with J gene TRBJ2-1, with 8 bases matching TRBD2. In germline, CDR1 is SGHTA, CDR2 FQGNSA. After removal of 6 bases from V and 4 bases from J, the junction contained 11 bases not matched to a gene. The length of the CDR3 is 16 residues. The CDR3: CASSFPGASGYNEQFF. The CDR3 DNA reads TGTGCCAGCAGTTTCCCCGGGGCTAGCGGGTACAATGAGCAGTTCTTC.

This sequence joins TRBV5-5 and TRBJ1-5; D may be TRBD1 (5 bases). V was cut by 1 base and J by 0 bases, with 8 bases left in between. Germline CDR1 and CDR2: SGHKS and YYEKEE (reference sequence). This CDR3 spans 15 amino acids. The CDR3 DNA is TGTGCCAGCAGCTTGACAGGTTATAGCAATCAGCCCCAGCATTTT. It encodes CASSLTGYSNQPQHF.

This rearrangement joins TRBV5-1 to TRBJ1-1, with 7 bases fitting TRBD1. The CDR3 totals 15 residues. CDR1 is SGHRS, CDR2 YFSETQ, per germline. The junction had 12 bases not matched to a gene; V was cut back by 4 bases and J by 6 bases. CDR3 bases: TGCGCCAGCAGCGGCCGGGACAGCCTATACGCTGAAGCTTTCTTT. It yields the protein CASSGRDSLYAEAFF.

The chain employs TRBV11-2 and TRBJ1-4, with D perhaps TRBD1 (5 bases). V shed 1 base and J shed 7 bases, with 19 bases lying between them. The CDR3 runs 17 residues. CDR1 SGHAT and CDR2 FQNNGV come from the germline V gene. CDR3 in DNA: TGTGCCAGCAGCTTAGCCCCCGGGGGAGGGATAAGTGAAAAACTGTTTTTT. As protein: CASSLAPGGGISEKLFF.

The rearrangement joins TRBV7-2 to TRBJ1-1; D gene uncertain. The germline CDR1 and CDR2 sequences are SGHTA and FQGNSA. The length of the CDR3 is 15 residues. Between the trimmed V and J ends, which lost 2 bases and 1 base, there was a span of 11 bases. CDR3 sequence (DNA): TGTGCCAGCAGCTTATTTCCGACGGGGAACACTGAAGCTTTCTTT. Amino acid sequence: CASSLFPTGNTEAFF.

V and J are TRBV28 and TRBJ2-3, with TRBD2 matching over 16 bases. This CDR3 is 19 amino acids long. CDR1 is MDHEN, CDR2 SYDVKM, per germline. V was pared by 5 bases and J by 6 bases, with 14 bases of the junction left unmatched. In DNA, the CDR3 is TGTGCCAGCAGTCAGGGACTAGCGGGGGGGCCCACAGAGCTGGATACGCAGTATTTT. Encoded protein: CASSQGLAGGPTELDTQYF.

The chain is built from TRBV5-6 and TRBJ1-2; possibly TRBD1 for D (6 bases). Germline V gene lookup returns CDR1 SGHDT and CDR2 YYEEEE. There are 15 residues in the CDR3. Trimming removed 6 bases from V and 1 base from J, with 16 bases in between. The CDR3 nucleotides read TGTGCCAGCAACCTTTTGATACAGGGTAACTATGGCTACACCTTC. Translated: CASNLLIQGNYGYTF. The whole variable domain, remainder taken from reference TRBV5-6 and TRBJ1-2, is DAGVTQSPTHLIKTRGQQVTLRCSPKSGHDTVSWYQQALGQGPQFIFQYYEEEERQRGNFPDRFSGHQFPNYSSELNVNALLLGDSALYLCASNLLIQGNYGYTFGSGTRLTVV.

This clone has only a few counts. This CDR3 reads CASSQLRQGERGYTF. In nucleotides, the CDR3 is TGCGCCAGCAGCCAACTTAGACAGGGGGAAAGAGGCTACACCTTC. V gene TRBV4-3 combines with J gene TRBJ1-2; 9 nucleotides agree with TRBD1. This CDR3 contains 15 residues. V shed 2 bases, J shed 8 bases, and the junction held 9 bases outside the gene matches. Germline V gene sequence: CDR1 LGHNA, CDR2 YSLEER.

V gene TRBV9 combines with J gene TRBJ1-5; TRBD1 agrees at 7 bases. Germline assignment: CDR1 SGDLS and CDR2 YYNGEE. This CDR3 contains 14 residues. After removal of 3 bases from V and 6 bases from J, the junction contained 6 bases not matched to a gene. The DNA for the CDR3 is TGTGCCAGCAGCGAGACAGGGCAAAGTCAGCCCCAGCATTTT. Translating gives CASSETGQSQPQHF. The full variable domain, in which reference TRBV9 and TRBJ1-5 provide the parts outside the CDR3, is DSGVTQTPKHLITATGQRVTLRCSPRSGDLSVYWYQQSLDQGLQFLIQYYNGEERAKGNILERFSAQQFPDLHSELNLSSLELGDSALYFCASSETGQSQPQHFGDGTRLSIL.

The chain couples TRBV7-2 to TRBJ2-3; a possible D gene is TRBD2 (6 bases). V shed 1 base and J shed 2 bases, with 22 bases lying between them. Germline CDR1 and CDR2: SGHTA and FQGNSA. There are 19 residues in the CDR3. CDR3 coding DNA: TGTGCCAGCAGCTTAGTTTCATCCCGTGGAGGGGCAGCCACAGATACGCAGTATTTT. Translated: CASSLVSSRGGAATDTQYF.

The rearrangement joins TRBV4-3 to TRBJ1-1; perhaps TRBD1 as D (5 bases). This CDR3 has 13 amino acids. V was clipped by 0 bases and J by 11 bases, with 13 bases between them. Germline V gene sequence: CDR1 LGHNA, CDR2 YSLEER. CDR3: CASSQDASRGAFF. DNA for the CDR3: TGCGCCAGCAGCCAAGATGCGTCTCGGGGGGCTTTCTTT.